This T cell receptor beta chain is from a study of blood T cell repertoires in COVID-19. This CDR3 spans 13 amino acids. Germline values: CDR1 MNHEY, CDR2 SVGAGI. J lost 10 bases, V lost 7 bases, and 5 bases had no gene match. TCRdb keeps only in-frame clones here, not all; method: immunoSEQ multiplex PCR. The data show 230,000 or so clones, with around 88% seen just once and 14% to 15% held by the top ten. Sequences were obtained from PBMCs or T cells enriched from blood (not recorded which). The sequence was collected from a woman aged 50 to 60 with acute COVID-19. The rearrangement uses TRBV6-5 and TRBJ2-1, with 12 bases that match TRBD2. CDR3 sequence reads: CASNTGTSGEQFF. In nucleotides, the CDR3 is TGTGCCAGCAATACCGGGACTAGCGGGGAGCAGTTCTTC.